This TCR beta chain originates from a study of neoadjuvant anti-PD-1 for oral cavity cancer. Time point reported: after neoadjuvant nivolumab, at surgical resection. This CDR3 has 16 residues. The J segment lost 1 base and the V segment lost 7 bases, leaving 11 bases of the junction unmatched. From germline, CDR1 is SNHLY and CDR2 FYNNEI. Sequencing was performed with immunoSEQ multiplex PCR; in TCRdb, only in-frame clones are kept and a portion is missing. This table holds approximately 23,000 clones, over 35% found once. This TCR was sampled from a person aged 40 to 85 with oral cavity squamous cell carcinoma. The chain joins TRBV2 to TRBJ2-5, with 8 bases lining up with TRBD1. The material sequenced was tumor tissue, taken after nivolumab (anti-PD-1) treatment. In DNA, the CDR3 is TGTGCCAGCACCAACACTAGGACAGGGCGCCAAGAGACCCAGTACTTC. Its translation: CASTNTRTGRQETQYF.